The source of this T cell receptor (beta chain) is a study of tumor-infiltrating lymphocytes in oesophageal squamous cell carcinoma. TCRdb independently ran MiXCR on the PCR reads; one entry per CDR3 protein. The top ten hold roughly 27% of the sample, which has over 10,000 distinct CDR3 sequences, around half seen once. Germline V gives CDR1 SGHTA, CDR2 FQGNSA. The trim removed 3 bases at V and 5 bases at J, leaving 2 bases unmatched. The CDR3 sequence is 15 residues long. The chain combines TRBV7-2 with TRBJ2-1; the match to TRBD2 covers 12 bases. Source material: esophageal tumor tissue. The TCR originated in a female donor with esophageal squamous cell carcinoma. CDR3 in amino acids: CASSFTSGRNNEQFF. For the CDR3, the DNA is TGTGCCAGCAGCTTTACTAGCGGGAGGAACAATGAGCAGTTCTTC.